The 19 T cell receptor beta chains below all came from one sample that was sequenced in a study of shared clonotypes between healthy human individuals. Only in-frame clones appear in the TCRdb table, and some are missing; sequencing was by immunoSEQ multiplex PCR. Here the sample spans about 2.4 million clones, approximately 94% being singletons. Sequenced material: naive CD4+ T cells from PBMCs. As to subset: CD45RA+ positively selected. These receptors were obtained from a man aged 18 to 30 in good health. Some clones in this sample may be carry-over from other donors' samples.

The rearrangement links TRBV5-4 to TRBJ2-3; TRBD1 matches at 7 bases. V was pared by 4 bases and J by 2 bases, with 7 bases of the junction left unmatched. The CDR3 totals 15 residues. Germline CDR1 reads SGHNT; CDR2 reads YYREEE (reference sequence). The CDR3 DNA sequence: TGTGCCAGCAGCCCCCGGACAGGACACACAGATACGCAGTATTTT. Amino acids: CASSPRTGHTDTQYF.

V gene TRBV27 combines with J gene TRBJ2-7; D ambiguous. The CDR3 contains 12 residues. CDR1 is MNHEY and CDR2 is SMNVEV in the germline V gene (reference sequence). The V and J ends lost 4 bases and 0 bases respectively, with 4 bases between them. The CDR3 spells CASSSGSYEQYF. In DNA, the CDR3 is TGTGCCAGCAGTTCGGGCTCCTACGAGCAGTACTTC.

About this clone itself: The junction shows a germline mismatch at one end, possibly a read error. The CDR3 DNA sequence: TGTGCCAGCAACCTAGGGACTAGCGGTAACATCGGGGAGCTGTTTTTT. Residues: CASNLGTSGNIGELFF. This chain uses TRBV2 with TRBJ2-2; 11 bases align to TRBD2. Looked up from germline, CDR1 is SNHLY and CDR2 is FYNNEI. The CDR3 runs 16 residues. Using reference TRBV2 and TRBJ2-2 for the parts outside the CDR3, the full variable domain is EPEVTQTPSHQVTQMGQEVILRCVPISNHLYFYWYRQILGQKVEFLVSFYNNEISEKSEIFDDQFSVERPDGSNFTLKIRSTKLEDSAMYFCASNLGTSGNIGELFFGEGSRLTVL.

J is TRBJ2-2 and V is TRBV5-1, with TRBD2 as a possible D gene (6 bases). The germline CDR1 and CDR2 sequences are SGHRS and YFSETQ. This CDR3 is built from 14 residues. V was cut by 5 bases and J by 3 bases, with 11 bases left in between. CDR3 sequence reads: CASSGGLYTGELFF. The CDR3 DNA sequence: TGCGCCAGCAGTGGGGGACTCTACACCGGGGAGCTGTTTTTT.

This clone was seen only once. The chain uses TRBV30 and TRBJ2-5, with a possible D match to TRBD1 (6 bases). V gave up 4 bases and J gave up 5 bases, with 17 bases separating them. The CDR3 has 14 amino acids. Germline CDR1 reads GTSNPN; CDR2 reads SVGIG (reference sequence). The CDR3 DNA sequence: TGTGCCTGGAACAGGGCAGGGGCGGATGAGACCCAGTACTTC. Protein: CAWNRAGADETQYF. Full variable domain (missing parts from reference TRBV30 and TRBJ2-5): SQTIHQWPATLVQPVGSPLSLECTVEGTSNPNLYWYRQAAGRGLQLLFYSVGIGQISSEVPQNLSASRPQDRQFILSSKKLLLSDSGFYLCAWNRAGADETQYFGPGTRLLVL.

Note on this clone: Other DNA sequences within the sample encode an identical CDR3. This rearrangement joins TRBV28 to TRBJ2-2; either TRBD1 or TRBD2 may fit D (5 bases each). The CDR3 runs to 17 residues. V was pared by 1 base and J by 0 bases, with 12 bases between. Germline values: CDR1 MDHEN, CDR2 SYDVKM. CDR3 DNA sequence: TGTGCCAGCAGTTTATTGCGATTGGGGGCGAACACCGGGGAGCTGTTTTTT. Residues: CASSLLRLGANTGELFF.

The chain uses TRBV5-1 and TRBJ1-2; TRBD1 is a possible D gene (5 bases). Trimming took 3 bases from V and 6 from J, leaving 12 bases between them. Germline V gene data show CDR1 as SGHRS and CDR2 as YFSETQ. The CDR3 has 13 amino acids. The DNA for the CDR3 is TGCGCCAGCAGCTCCTCCGGGACGGATGGCTACACCTTC. This encodes CASSSSGTDGYTF.

The chain carries TRBV30 and TRBJ2-2; D is unresolved. Germline V gene lookup returns CDR1 GTSNPN and CDR2 SVGIG (reference sequence). This CDR3 spans 16 amino acids. V was trimmed by 0 bases and J by 6 bases, leaving 17 bases between them. The CDR3 spells CAWSVLGNPMSGELFF. Here the CDR3 DNA reads TGTGCCTGGAGTGTACTTGGGAATCCTATGTCCGGGGAGCTGTTTTTT.

This chain joins TRBV11-2 and TRBJ2-1, with 7 positions matching TRBD1. This CDR3 region has 12 residues. Germline CDR1 SGHAT, CDR2 FQNNGV. Unmatched junction bases numbered 2, after V lost 4 bases and J lost 8 bases. CDR3 in DNA: TGTGCCAGCAGCTCTCAGGGGGATGAGCAGTTCTTC. This gives the protein CASSSQGDEQFF.

This rearrangement joins TRBV9 to TRBJ2-3; D possibly corresponds to TRBD1 (5 bases). Germline V gene lookup returns CDR1 SGDLS and CDR2 YYNGEE. Trimming pared 4 bases from V and 1 base from J, leaving 10 bases between. This CDR3 has 14 amino acids. CDR3 region: CASSSLTGTDTQYF. The DNA of the CDR3 is TGTGCCAGCAGCAGTTTGACAGGCACAGATACGCAGTATTTT.

This chain uses TRBV28 with TRBJ2-3; 7 bases are shared with TRBD2. CDR3 length: 14 amino acids. J lost 1 base, V lost 6 bases, and 4 bases had no gene match. Germline V gives CDR1 MDHEN, CDR2 SYDVKM. This CDR3 reads CASRDSGGTDTQYF. The CDR3 DNA reads TGTGCCAGCAGAGACAGCGGGGGCACAGATACGCAGTATTTT.

This chain uses TRBV6-1 with TRBJ1-2; unclear D gene. Germline lookup yields CDR1 MNHNS and CDR2 SASEGT. V was cut by 2 bases and J by 8 bases, with 18 bases left in between. CDR3 size: 15 residues. The CDR3, as DNA: TGTGCCAGCAGTGAACGAGGCCAACCGGGCGGAGGCTACACCTTC. Its translation is CASSERGQPGGGYTF.

Concerning this clone itself: One end of the junction is discordant with germline, which a read error may explain. Other DNA sequences in the sample encode the same CDR3. This rearrangement joins TRBV5-1 to TRBJ2-7; TRBD1 aligns across 8 bases. The CDR3 is 12 residues long. Germline lookup yields CDR1 SGHRS and CDR2 YFSETQ. The CDR3 region is CASGQGSYEQYF. In DNA, the CDR3 is TGCGCCAGCGGACAGGGTTCCTACGAGCAGTACTTT.

The V gene is TRBV7-9, the J gene TRBJ2-6; possible D gene TRBD1, 6 bases. Per germline, CDR1 SEHNR and CDR2 FQNEAQ (reference sequence). This CDR3 has 15 amino acids. V lost 5 bases and J 2 bases, leaving 10 bases between the germline ends. CDR3 in DNA: TGTGCCAGCAGCCCAGAGGGGGCTGGGGCCAACGTCCTGACTTTC. It yields the protein CASSPEGAGANVLTF.

The chain has TRBV5-1 and TRBJ1-1, with a weak D call TRBD1 (5 bases). With 3 bases removed from V and 0 bases from J, the gap between germline ends came to 9 bases. The V gene's germline CDR1 is SGHRS and CDR2 YFSETQ. The CDR3 is made up of 14 amino acids. The CDR3 nucleotides are TGCGCCAGCAGCTCTGACAGCTTGAACACTGAAGCTTTCTTT. It translates to CASSSDSLNTEAFF.

The rearrangement joins TRBV29-1 to TRBJ2-1; 9 positions agree with TRBD1. The CDR3 runs to 13 residues. The germline V gene has CDR1 SQVTM and CDR2 ANQGSEA. The V and J ends lost 8 bases and 3 bases, in that order; junction bases with no gene match: 5. The CDR3 DNA sequence: TGCAGCTCCGGACAGGGGAGCTACAATGAGCAGTTCTTC. This gives the protein CSSGQGSYNEQFF.

The chain employs TRBV5-1 and TRBJ2-7; no clear D gene. Germline values: CDR1 SGHRS, CDR2 YFSETQ. V shed 4 bases and J shed 7 bases, with 15 bases lying between them. This CDR3 has 13 residues. Written as DNA, the CDR3 is TGCGCCAGCAGCACCTTCGGAGAGCCAGAGCAGTACTTC. Translated: CASSTFGEPEQYF.

The rearrangement joins TRBV27 to TRBJ2-5; no clear D gene. Trimming cost V 2 bases and J 4 bases, with 11 bases left between them. Germline V gene lookup returns CDR1 MNHEY and CDR2 SMNVEV (reference sequence). The CDR3 is 14 residues long. The CDR3: CASSLGVRGETQYF. In DNA, the CDR3 is TGTGCCAGCAGTTTAGGGGTAAGAGGAGAGACCCAGTACTTC.

V usage is TRBV6-5 and J usage is TRBJ2-5; D gene unclear. Germline V gives CDR1 MNHEY, CDR2 SVGAGI. This CDR3 spans 13 amino acids. The V and J ends lost 4 bases and 2 bases respectively, with 8 bases between them. The CDR3 DNA is TGTGCCAGCAGTTCCCCCCCACAAGAGACCCAGTACTTC. Amino acids: CASSSPPQETQYF.